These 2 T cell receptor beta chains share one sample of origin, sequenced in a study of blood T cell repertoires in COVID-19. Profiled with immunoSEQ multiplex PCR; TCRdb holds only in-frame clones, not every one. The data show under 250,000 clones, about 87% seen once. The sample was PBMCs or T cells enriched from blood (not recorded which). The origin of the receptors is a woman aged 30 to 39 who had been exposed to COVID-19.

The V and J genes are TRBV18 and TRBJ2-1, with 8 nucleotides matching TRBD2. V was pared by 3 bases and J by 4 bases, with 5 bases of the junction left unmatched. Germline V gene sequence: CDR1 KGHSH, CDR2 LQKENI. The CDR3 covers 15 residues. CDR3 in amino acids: CASSPAASGYNEQFF. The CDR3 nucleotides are TGTGCCAGCTCACCGGCGGCTAGCGGGTACAATGAGCAGTTCTTC.

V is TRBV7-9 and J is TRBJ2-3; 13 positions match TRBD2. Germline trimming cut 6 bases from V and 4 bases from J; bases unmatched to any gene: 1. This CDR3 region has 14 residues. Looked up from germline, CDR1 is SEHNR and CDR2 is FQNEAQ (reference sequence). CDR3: CASRGLAGSDTQYF. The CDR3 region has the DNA TGTGCCAGCAGGGGACTAGCGGGGTCAGATACGCAGTATTTT.